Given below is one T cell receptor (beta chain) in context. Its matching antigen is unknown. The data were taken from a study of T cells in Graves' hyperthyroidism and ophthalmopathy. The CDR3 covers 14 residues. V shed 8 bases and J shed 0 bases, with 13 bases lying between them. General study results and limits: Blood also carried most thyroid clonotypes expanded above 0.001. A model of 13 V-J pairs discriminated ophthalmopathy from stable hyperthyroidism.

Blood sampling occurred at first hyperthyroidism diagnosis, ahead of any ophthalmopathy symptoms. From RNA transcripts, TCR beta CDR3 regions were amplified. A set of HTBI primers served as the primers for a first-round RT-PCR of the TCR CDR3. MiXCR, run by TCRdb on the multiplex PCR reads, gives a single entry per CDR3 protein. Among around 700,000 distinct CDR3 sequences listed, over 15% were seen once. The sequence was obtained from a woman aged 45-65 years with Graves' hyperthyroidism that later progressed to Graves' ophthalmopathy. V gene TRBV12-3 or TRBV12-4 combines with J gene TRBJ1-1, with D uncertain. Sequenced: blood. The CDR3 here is CASGPIRVNTEAFF. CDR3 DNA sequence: TGTGCCAGCGGCCCGATTAGGGTGAACACTGAAGCTTTCTTT.